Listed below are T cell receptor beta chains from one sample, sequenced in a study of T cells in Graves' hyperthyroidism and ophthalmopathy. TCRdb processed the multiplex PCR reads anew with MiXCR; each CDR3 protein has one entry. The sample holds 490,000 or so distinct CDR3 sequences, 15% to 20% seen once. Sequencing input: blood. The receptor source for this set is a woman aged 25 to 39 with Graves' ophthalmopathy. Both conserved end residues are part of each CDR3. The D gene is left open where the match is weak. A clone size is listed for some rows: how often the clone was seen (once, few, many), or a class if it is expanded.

TGTGCCAGCAGTGAGATTACAGGGGGCACTGAAGCTTTCTTT	CASSEITGGTEAFF	NA	14	TRBD1	TRBV9	TRBJ1-1
TGTGCAAGCCAGCTGGGACTTGAAGCTTTCTTT	CASQLGLEAFF	NA	11	NA	TRBV28	TRBJ1-1
TGTGCCAGCTCACGATCGGGACCGGATGGCTACACCTTC	CASSRSGPDGYTF	many	13	NA	TRBV18	TRBJ1-2
TGCAGTGCTGTACCACCGCGGCCGGGACTTGCCAAAAACATTCAGTACTTC	CSAVPPRPGLAKNIQYF	few	17	NA	TRBV20-1	TRBJ2-4
TGTGCCAGCAGCCCGCATACAGTCCCCACTGAAGCTTTCTTT	CASSPHTVPTEAFF	many	14	NA	TRBV2	TRBJ1-1
TGCGCCAGCAGCTTGGGGACAGGGGGCGGTGAGCAGTACTTC	CASSLGTGGGEQYF	many	14	TRBD1	TRBV5-1	TRBJ2-7
TGTGCCAGCAGCCCGCCGGCTCGACTAGCGGGAGGGCCGATCCGGCCAGATACGCAGTATTTT	CASSPPARLAGGPIRPDTQYF	many	21	TRBD2	TRBV7-2	TRBJ2-3
TGTGCTAGTGCCCCGGAAGGAAGGTACACAGATACGCAGTATTTT	CASAPEGRYTDTQYF	few	15	NA	TRBV12-5	TRBJ2-3
TGCAGTGCTAGAGACGGTCTGGGGCTAAACTATGGCTACACCTTC	CSARDGLGLNYGYTF	NA	15	NA	TRBV20-1	TRBJ1-2
TGTGCCAGCAGTTACCCGGTCACAGATACGCAGTATTTT	CASSYPVTDTQYF	NA	13	NA	TRBV6-2/TRBV6-3	TRBJ2-3
TGTGCCAGCAGTTACTCTAGTTGGCAGGGGTCCCCCATTGCATCTGAAGCTTTCTTT	CASSYSSWQGSPIASEAFF	NA	19	NA	TRBV6-5	TRBJ1-1
TGTGCCAGCAGCTCACAGGGTTTGGGCACAGATACGCAGTATTTT	CASSSQGLGTDTQYF	many	15	NA	TRBV7-3	TRBJ2-3
TGTGCCAGCAGCCCTTACTTAGACAGAAGCTATGGCTACACCTTC	CASSPYLDRSYGYTF	NA	15	NA	TRBV5-6	TRBJ1-2
TGTGCCAGTAGGGGGCAAAGTAATGAGCAGTTCTTC	CASRGQSNEQFF	NA	12	NA	TRBV19	TRBJ2-1
TGTGCCAGCAGCCAAGAAGGTCAACTAGCGGGATACGAGCAGTACTTC	CASSQEGQLAGYEQYF	NA	16	TRBD2	TRBV4-2	TRBJ2-7
TGCGCCAGCAGCTCGGGACAGACGAACACTGAAGCTTTCTTT	CASSSGQTNTEAFF	many	14	TRBD1	TRBV5-1	TRBJ1-1
TGTGCCTGGAGTGCAGGGGGACACTATGGCTACACCTTC	CAWSAGGHYGYTF	many	13	TRBD1	TRBV30	TRBJ1-2
TGTGCCAGCAGCAAGGGGACGGTCGGCCCCCAGCATTTT	CASSKGTVGPQHF	many	13	NA	TRBV13	TRBJ1-5